This T cell receptor beta chain was identified in a study of blood T cell repertoires in COVID-19 (dated by TCRdb to 2018 to 2021). A note on the overall study: The collaborator samples originated in the United States, Italy and Spain and spanned the acute and convalescent phases of COVID-19. Where available, HLA class I and class II types were obtained from metadata supplied by the sample provider rather than from assay-based typing. The material from the prospective study consisted of cDNA or gDNA derived from T cells, B-cell-depleted T cells, or PBMCs. The dataset comprised deeply sampled blood TCRbeta repertoires from subjects exposed to, actively infected with, or recovered from COVID-19. A freely available public database, intended as a resource for researchers studying the immune response to SARS-CoV-2, is where the repertoires were released. The samples were drawn from two sources: the first 160 participants of the ongoing ImmuneRACE study, and 950 to 1,500 subjects contributed by 6 global collaborators. The sample metadata nearly always contained a de-identified subject ID, COVID-19 status, age in years and sex. What the work shows at the level of the full study, not this receptor alone: The quantity of clinical and demographic metadata differed by source and by participant and was supplied without curation.

TCRbeta CDR3 regions were amplified from genomic DNA by means of the immunoSEQ Assay, a bias-controlled multiplex PCR. The study's processing was this. Within the assay, amplification of reference gene primers was used to estimate how many nucleated cells each sample contained. Sequence reads were collapsed and filtered to measure the absolute abundance of every unique TCRbeta CDR3 rearrangement. Productive Simpson clonality was computed per sample as the square root of Simpson's diversity index over productive rearrangements. TCRdb holds this immuneACCESS table with in-frame rearrangements only. Some clones are missing; in checked studies, unresolved V genes explain under half, and the rest has no known cause. Clone size and V and J calls were adopted from that table, with D and trimming inferred from the DNA. The sample table records tens of thousands of clones; 70% to 90% of these occur just once. The top ten clonotypes cover around 3% of the sample.

Details on this clone: Its antigen remains unidentified. Base qualities are missing; no much larger clone stands one base away.

The collaborating institutions used their own protocols to collect whole blood in K2EDTA tubes. For TCRbeta analysis, collaborators shipped samples as frozen whole blood, isolated PBMCs, or DNA extracted from either of those sample types. This receptor was identified in an elderly woman with acute or convalescent COVID-19. Input material: peripheral blood.

Here is the DNA: TGTGCCAGTGGACCAGGGACTGAAGCTTTCTTT. It encodes CASGPGTEAFF. Rearrangement joined TRBV19 to TRBJ1-1; D gene: possibly TRBD1, on 5 matching bases. Per the germline V gene (reference sequence), LNHDA is the CDR1 and SQIVND is the CDR2. The junction carries 9 bases between V and J, which are trimmed by 8 bases and 5 bases respectively. There are 11 amino acids in the CDR3, from cysteine to phenylalanine inclusive. The kept DNA is CDR3 alone, 33 bases in frame from the first base.